These T cell receptor beta chains were read from a single sample in a study of identical twins. TCRdb independently ran MiXCR on the 5' RACE reads; one entry per CDR3 protein. The sample includes approximately 210,000 distinct CDR3 sequences, about a tenth of them seen just once. The sample comprised memory (CD45RO+) T cells sorted from blood. These receptors were taken from a woman under 30 in good health. Each CDR3 is given with its conserved first and last residue. The order of the fields is D gene, V gene, clone size, J gene, CDR3 protein, CDR3 DNA. The D gene is left open where the match is weak. Some rows mark clone size as missing; the rest say once, few, many or name a class of expanded clone.

D: NA; V: TRBV5-1; size: many; J: TRBJ1-2; CDR3: CASSPGATAGLSYTF; DNA: TGCGCCAGCAGCCCGGGAGCCACTGCTGGGCTATCCTACACCTTC
D: NA; V: TRBV7-6; size: NA; J: TRBJ2-5; CDR3: CASSPGRQETQYF; DNA: TGTGCCAGCTCGCCGGGCAGACAAGAGACCCAGTACTTC
D: TRBD2; V: TRBV11-2; size: NA; J: TRBJ2-7; CDR3: CASSSGAWGLAASSYEQYF; DNA: TGTGCCAGCAGCTCAGGAGCATGGGGCCTAGCGGCAAGCTCCTACGAGCAGTACTTC
D: NA; V: TRBV20-1; size: NA; J: TRBJ2-1; CDR3: CSARVSYEQFF; DNA: TGCAGTGCTAGAGTTTCCTATGAGCAGTTCTTC
D: NA; V: TRBV6-6; size: few; J: TRBJ1-5; CDR3: CASSYANQPQHF; DNA: TGTGCCAGCAGTTACGCAAATCAGCCCCAGCATTTT
D: TRBD1; V: TRBV29-1; size: many; J: TRBJ2-4; CDR3: CSVVSGQGSAQYF; DNA: TGCAGCGTTGTTTCGGGACAGGGGTCGGCTCAGTACTTC
D: TRBD2; V: TRBV20-1; size: few; J: TRBJ2-7; CDR3: CSATSGGHEQYF; DNA: TGCAGTGCTACTAGCGGGGGCCACGAGCAGTACTTC
D: NA; V: TRBV20-1; size: many; J: TRBJ2-2; CDR3: CSAAYSTATGELFF; DNA: TGCAGTGCCGCCTATTCGACCGCCACCGGGGAGCTGTTTTTT
D: TRBD2; V: TRBV10-3; size: many; J: TRBJ2-1; CDR3: CAISGLAGGIYEQFF; DNA: TGTGCCATCAGCGGACTAGCGGGAGGGATTTATGAGCAGTTCTTC
D: TRBD2; V: TRBV5-6; size: few; J: TRBJ2-1; CDR3: CASSLERGGYNEQFF; DNA: TGTGCCAGCAGCTTGGAGCGGGGCGGCTACAATGAGCAGTTCTTC
D: NA; V: TRBV20-1; size: NA; J: TRBJ2-3; CDR3: CSARGLQIGRIFDTQYF; DNA: TGCAGTGCTAGGGGATTACAGATAGGCCGGATTTTTGATACGCAGTATTTT
D: NA; V: TRBV2; size: NA; J: TRBJ2-3; CDR3: CATGSNADTQYF; DNA: TGTGCCACTGGTTCCAACGCAGATACGCAGTATTTT
D: TRBD1; V: TRBV29-1; size: NA; J: TRBJ1-5; CDR3: CSVSGTGGSNQPQHF; DNA: TGCAGCGTTTCCGGGACAGGGGGTAGCAATCAGCCCCAGCATTTT
D: NA; V: TRBV7-2; size: many; J: TRBJ2-3; CDR3: CASSKDWATDTQYF; DNA: TGTGCCAGCAGCAAGGACTGGGCCACAGATACGCAGTATTTT
D: TRBD2; V: TRBV12-3/TRBV12-4; size: NA; J: TRBJ2-7; CDR3: CASTVSGAYEQYF; DNA: TGTGCCAGCACCGTAAGCGGGGCCTACGAGCAGTACTTC
D: NA; V: TRBV5-1; size: few; J: TRBJ2-1; CDR3: CASSLDGQGLGREQFF; DNA: TGCGCCAGCAGCTTAGATGGGCAGGGCTTGGGCCGTGAGCAGTTCTTC